The clone carrying this T cell receptor (beta chain) has a handful of counts. Its matching antigen is unknown. This sample was included in a study of T-cell memory formation after mild COVID-19. Findings and caveats of the study: Contracting CD4+ clones lay largely in CM and EM, with CD8+ ones residing in EMRA. Later expanders leaned CD4+, whereas day 15 to 85 contracting clones were balanced CD4/CD8. Cross-reactive memory seemingly joined, as some responding clones were found in pre-infection memory.

This CDR3 region has 12 residues. In germline, CDR1 is MDHEN, CDR2 SYDVKM. V shed 3 bases and J shed 9 bases, with 9 bases lying between them. TCRdb itself ran the 5' RACE reads through MiXCR, one entry per CDR3 protein. The sample carries hundreds of thousands of distinct CDR3 sequences, roughly 15% recorded once. The gene calls are TRBV28 and TRBJ2-4; D not resolved. The sequencing sample was made of PBMCs or a T cell subset sorted from them (not recorded which). This clonotype was obtained from a man younger than 35 who had mild COVID-19 (a few samples of this study predate the infection). Cell type and time point are not known. The CDR3 protein is CASSLASLIQYF. In nucleotides, the CDR3 is TGTGCCAGCAGTTTGGCGTCACTCATTCAGTACTTC.